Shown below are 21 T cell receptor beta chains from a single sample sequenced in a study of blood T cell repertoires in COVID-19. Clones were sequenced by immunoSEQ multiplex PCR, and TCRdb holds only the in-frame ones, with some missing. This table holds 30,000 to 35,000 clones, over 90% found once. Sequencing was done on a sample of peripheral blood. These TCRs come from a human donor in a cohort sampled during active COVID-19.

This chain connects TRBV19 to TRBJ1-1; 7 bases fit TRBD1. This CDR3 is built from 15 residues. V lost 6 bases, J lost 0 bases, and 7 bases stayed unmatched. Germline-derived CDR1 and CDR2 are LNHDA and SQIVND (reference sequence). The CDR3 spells CASSLDRELNTEAFF. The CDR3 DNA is TGTGCCAGTAGCCTCGACAGGGAGTTGAACACTGAAGCTTTCTTT.

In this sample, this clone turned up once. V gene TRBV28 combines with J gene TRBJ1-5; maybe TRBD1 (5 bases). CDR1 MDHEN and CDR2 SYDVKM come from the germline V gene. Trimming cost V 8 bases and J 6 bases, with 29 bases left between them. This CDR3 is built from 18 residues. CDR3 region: CASEIVPAREGIRQPQHF. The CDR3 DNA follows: TGTGCCAGCGAGATAGTCCCTGCCAGGGAGGGTATCCGTCAGCCCCAGCATTTT.

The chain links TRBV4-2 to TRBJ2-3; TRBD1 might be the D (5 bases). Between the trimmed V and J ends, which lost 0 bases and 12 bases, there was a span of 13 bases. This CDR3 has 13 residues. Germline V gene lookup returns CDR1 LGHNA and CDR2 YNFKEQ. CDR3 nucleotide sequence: TGTGCCAGCAGCCAAGAAAGAACAGGAGCACAGTATTTT. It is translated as CASSQERTGAQYF.

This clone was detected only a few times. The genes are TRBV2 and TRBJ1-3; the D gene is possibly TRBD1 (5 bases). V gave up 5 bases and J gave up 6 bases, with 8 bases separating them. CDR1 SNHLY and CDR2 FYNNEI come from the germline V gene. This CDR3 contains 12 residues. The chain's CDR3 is CASSKTENTIYF. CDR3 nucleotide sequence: TGTGCCAGCAGTAAGACAGAAAACACCATATATTTT. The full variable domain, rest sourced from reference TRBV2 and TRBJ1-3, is EPEVTQTPSHQVTQMGQEVILRCVPISNHLYFYWYRQILGQKVEFLVSFYNNEISEKSEIFDDQFSVERPDGSNFTLKIRSTKLEDSAMYFCASSKTENTIYFGEGSWLTVV.

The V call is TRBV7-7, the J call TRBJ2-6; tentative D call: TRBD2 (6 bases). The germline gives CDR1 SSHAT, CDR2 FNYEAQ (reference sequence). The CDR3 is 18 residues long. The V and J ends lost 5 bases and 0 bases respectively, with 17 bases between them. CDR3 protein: CASSAFGTEISGANVLTF. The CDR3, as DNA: TGTGCCAGCAGCGCGTTCGGGACTGAAATCTCTGGGGCCAACGTCCTGACTTTC.

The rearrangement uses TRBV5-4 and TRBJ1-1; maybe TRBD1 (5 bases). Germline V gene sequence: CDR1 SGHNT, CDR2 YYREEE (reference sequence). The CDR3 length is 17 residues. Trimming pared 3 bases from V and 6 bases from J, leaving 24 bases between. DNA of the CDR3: TGTGCCAGCAGCTCGGACAAAATCGAAGGCTTTCGATCTGAAGCTTTCTTT. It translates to CASSSDKIEGFRSEAFF.

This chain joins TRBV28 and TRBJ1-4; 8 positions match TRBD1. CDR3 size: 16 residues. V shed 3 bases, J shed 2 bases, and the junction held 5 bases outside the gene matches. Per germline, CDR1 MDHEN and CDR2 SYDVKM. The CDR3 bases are TGTGCCAGCAGTTTCCAAGGACAGGGCACTAATGAAAAACTGTTTTTT. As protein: CASSFQGQGTNEKLFF.

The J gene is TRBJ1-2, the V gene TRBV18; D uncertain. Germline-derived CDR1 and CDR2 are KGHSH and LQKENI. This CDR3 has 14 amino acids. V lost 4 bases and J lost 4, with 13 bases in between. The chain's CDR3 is CASSLDSSSYGYTF. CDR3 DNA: TGTGCCAGCTCACTAGATAGCAGCTCCTATGGCTACACCTTC.

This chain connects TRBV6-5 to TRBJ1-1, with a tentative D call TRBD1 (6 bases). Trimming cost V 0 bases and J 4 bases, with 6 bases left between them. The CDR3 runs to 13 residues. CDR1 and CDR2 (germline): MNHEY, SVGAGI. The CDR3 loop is CASSYSGGTEAFF. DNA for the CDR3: TGTGCCAGCAGTTACTCAGGGGGCACTGAAGCTTTCTTT.

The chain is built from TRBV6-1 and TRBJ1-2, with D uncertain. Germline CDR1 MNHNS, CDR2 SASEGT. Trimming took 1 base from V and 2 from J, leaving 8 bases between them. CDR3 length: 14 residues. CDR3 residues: CASSEVGENYGYTF. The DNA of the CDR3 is TGTGCCAGCAGTGAAGTTGGAGAAAACTATGGCTACACCTTC.

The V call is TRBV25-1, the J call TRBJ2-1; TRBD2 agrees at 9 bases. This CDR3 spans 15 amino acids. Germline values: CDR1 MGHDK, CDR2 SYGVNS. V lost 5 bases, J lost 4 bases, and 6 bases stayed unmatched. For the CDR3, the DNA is TGTGCCAGCAGTAGGCTAGCGGGGTCTTACAATGAGCAGTTCTTC. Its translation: CASSRLAGSYNEQFF.

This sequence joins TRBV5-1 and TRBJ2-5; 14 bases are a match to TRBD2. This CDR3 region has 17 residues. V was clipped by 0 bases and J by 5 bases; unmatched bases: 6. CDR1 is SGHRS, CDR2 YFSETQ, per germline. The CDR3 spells CASSLGLAGGIYETQYF. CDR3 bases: TGCGCCAGCAGCTTGGGACTAGCGGGAGGGATCTATGAGACCCAGTACTTC.

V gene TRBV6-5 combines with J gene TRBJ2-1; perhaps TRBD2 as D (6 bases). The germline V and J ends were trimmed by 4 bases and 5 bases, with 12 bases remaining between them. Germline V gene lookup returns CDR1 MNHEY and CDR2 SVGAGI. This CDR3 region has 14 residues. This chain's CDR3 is CASSLTSKNNEQFF. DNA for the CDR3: TGTGCCAGCAGTTTGACTAGTAAAAACAATGAGCAGTTCTTC.

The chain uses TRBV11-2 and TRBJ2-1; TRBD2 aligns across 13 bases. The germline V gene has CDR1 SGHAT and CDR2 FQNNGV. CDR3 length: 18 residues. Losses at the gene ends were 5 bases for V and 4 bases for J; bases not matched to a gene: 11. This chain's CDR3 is CASSITSGRASGYNEQFF. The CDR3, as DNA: TGTGCCAGCAGCATCACTAGCGGGAGGGCCTCGGGATACAATGAGCAGTTCTTC.

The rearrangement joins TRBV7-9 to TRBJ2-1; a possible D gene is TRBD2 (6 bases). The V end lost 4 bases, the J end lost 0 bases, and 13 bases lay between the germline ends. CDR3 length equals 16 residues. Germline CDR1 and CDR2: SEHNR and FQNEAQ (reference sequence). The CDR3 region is CASSYPRGTSYNEQFF. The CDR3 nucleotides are TGTGCCAGCAGCTACCCCCGGGGGACCTCCTACAATGAGCAGTTCTTC. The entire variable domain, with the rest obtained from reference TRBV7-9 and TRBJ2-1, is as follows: DTGVSQNPRHKITKRGQNVTFRCDPISEHNRLYWYRQTLGQGPEFLTYFQNEAQLEKSRLLSDRFSAERPKGSFSTLEIQRTEQGDSAMYLCASSYPRGTSYNEQFFGPGTRLTVL.

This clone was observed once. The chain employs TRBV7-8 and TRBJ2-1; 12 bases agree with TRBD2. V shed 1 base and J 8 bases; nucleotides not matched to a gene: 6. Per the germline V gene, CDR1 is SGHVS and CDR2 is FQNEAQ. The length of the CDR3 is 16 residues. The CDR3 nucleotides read TGTGCCAGCAGCTTAGAACTAGCGGGAGGCGGAGATGAGCAGTTCTTC. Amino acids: CASSLELAGGGDEQFF.

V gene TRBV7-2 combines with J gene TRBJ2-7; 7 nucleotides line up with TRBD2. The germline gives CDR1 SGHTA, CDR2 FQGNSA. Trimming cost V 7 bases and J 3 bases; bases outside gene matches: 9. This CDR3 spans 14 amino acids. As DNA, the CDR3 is TGTGCCAGCACCCTTGGACTAGGGATCTACGAGCAGTACTTC. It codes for CASTLGLGIYEQYF.

In DNA form, the CDR3 reads TGTGCCAGCAGTCCTACAGGGGGGGGCGATCCCTATGGCTACACCTTC. The encoded protein is CASSPTGGGDPYGYTF. V gene TRBV28 combines with J gene TRBJ1-2; 8 positions match TRBD1. The CDR3 runs 16 residues. CDR1 is MDHEN, CDR2 SYDVKM, per germline. J gave up 4 bases and V 5 bases, and 12 bases lay outside the gene matches.

CDR3 nucleotide sequence: TGTGCCAGCAGTGACGGGACAGGGTTATACAATGAGCAGTTCTTC. Encoded protein: CASSDGTGLYNEQFF. The chain is built from TRBV6-4 and TRBJ2-1, with TRBD1 matching 9 bases. From germline, CDR1 is MRHNA and CDR2 SNTAGT. The CDR3 runs 15 residues. J lost 4 bases, V lost 2 bases, and 3 bases had no gene match.

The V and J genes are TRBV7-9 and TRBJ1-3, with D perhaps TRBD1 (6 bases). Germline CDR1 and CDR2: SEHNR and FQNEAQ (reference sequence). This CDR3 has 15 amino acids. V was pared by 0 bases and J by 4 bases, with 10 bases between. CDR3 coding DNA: TGTGCCAGCAGCTTAGCGCAGGGGATCGGAAACACCATATATTTT. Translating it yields CASSLAQGIGNTIYF. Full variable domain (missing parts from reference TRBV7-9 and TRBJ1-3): DTGVSQNPRHKITKRGQNVTFRCDPISEHNRLYWYRQTLGQGPEFLTYFQNEAQLEKSRLLSDRFSAERPKGSFSTLEIQRTEQGDSAMYLCASSLAQGIGNTIYFGEGSWLTVV.

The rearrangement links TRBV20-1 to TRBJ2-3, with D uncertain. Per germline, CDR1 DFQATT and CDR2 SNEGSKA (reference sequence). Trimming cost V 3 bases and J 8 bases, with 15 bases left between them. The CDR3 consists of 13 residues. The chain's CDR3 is CSASAEFRGTQYF. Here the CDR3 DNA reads TGCAGTGCTAGTGCCGAGTTTAGAGGTACGCAGTATTTT.